This TCR beta chain was sequenced for a study of shared clonotypes between healthy human individuals (dated by TCRdb to 2018 to 2020). In the study overall: Three men and a couple of women, aged 18 to 49 years, made up the cohort. Between about 0.85 and 10 billion PBMCs per donor were obtained by leukapheresis. For each donor, CD4 naive and CD4 memory were each run on three plates, CD8 naive on two plates, and CD8 memory on one plate. To estimate repertoire size and how much clonotype sharing occurs between individuals, the study deeply sequenced the blood TCR repertoires of roughly 5 healthy adults. Libraries were prepared and TCR repertoires were sequenced by different laboratories using diverse techniques, in order to increase sequencing depth and limit assay-specific biases. On the study overall, not on this receptor specifically: Naive subsets generally had larger estimated clonotype richness than memory subsets. Rarefaction of sorted-subset datasets indicated incomplete sequencing despite the large sequencing depth. Based on pairwise subsampling, the degree of clonotype sharing among donors was expected to be affected by sequencing depth. Sampling was restricted to blood, and TCR repertoires in tissue are likely to differ from TCR repertoires in blood. Clonotypes shared by all four sorted-subset donors showed higher generation probabilities than non-shared clonotypes. The small number of donors limited the genetic and exposure-history diversity represented. Roughly 5.2% of naive CD4, 3.5% of naive CD8, roughly 2.4% of memory CD4, and over 0.35% of memory CD8 clonotypes were shared across several donors.

Using the deep immunoSEQ assay, multiplex PCR amplified TCR CDR3 regions from genomic DNA. For each cell subset, the extracted genomic DNA was distributed evenly across all wells of several immunoSEQ 96-well plates, and each plate served as one replicate. For sorted subsets, each replicate PCR was loaded with 200 ng genomic DNA, equivalent to 30,000 or so T cell genomes. Purified libraries were measured with a Qubit 3.0 fluorometer, size-checked on a Bioanalyzer 2100, and measured again with the KAPA Library Quantification kit. Every immunoSEQ 96-well plate was sequenced on a dedicated single-read 150-cycle Illumina NextSeq 550 flow cell. Turning to the authors' computational methods: Because the immunoSEQ output held only junctional sequences and lacked quality scores, the filtering could not match the filtering applied to full-length reads. Sequences were annotated with PyIR, a Python wrapper for IgBLAST v1.9, using IMGT germline references to assign V/J genes and CDR3. Reads were removed for weak V/J assignments (E-value above 1e-6), missing CDR3, stop codons, out-of-frame junctions, or ambiguous translated residues. V3J clonotypes were defined as sequences sharing the same inferred V gene, J gene, and CDR3 amino acid sequence. Percentage overlap between repertoires was computed as shared unique clonotypes divided by the size of the smaller repertoire. Repertoire richness was assessed with RTK rarefaction, the Chao1 estimator, and Recon v2.1 estimates of unobserved clonotypes. OLGA was used to compute generation probabilities for all TCRbeta clonotypes that the gDNA method yielded from a handful of donors. TCRdb provides this immuneACCESS table in a form limited to in-frame rearrangements. Some clones are lacking; in checked studies, under half of them reflect an unresolved V gene, and why the rest are absent is not known. The D gene and trimming were derived from the DNA, and the V and J assignments and clone size from that table. The sample table holds 2 million to 2.5 million clones, of which approximately 93% were seen once. The ten largest clones capture 0.35% to 0.5% of the sample.

Healthy HIV-negative adults with no recently reported acute infections or vaccinations were included as donors. All donors were Caucasian adults living in Nashville, Tennessee, USA. Magnetic negative selection was used to enrich CD4+ T cells, after which naive cells were positively selected on CD45RA and the negative fraction became the memory subset. Blood was obtained by leukapheresis, after which PBMCs were separated by Ficoll-Histopaque density gradient centrifugation and cryopreserved in liquid nitrogen vapor phase. Analytical flow cytometry was used to check the purity and quantity of every magnetically sorted T cell population. Genomic DNA was isolated from each sorted fraction and quantified by UV absorbance on a Nanodrop 2000c. From the cysteine through the phenylalanine, the CDR3 covers 12 amino acids. The retained sequence is limited to the CDR3, 36 bases, with the frame set at the first base. In the germline V gene, CDR1 corresponds to SGDLS and CDR2 to YYNGEE. V and J lose 0 bases and 5 bases, and a span of 3 bases separates them.

As to this clone: Its antigen specificity is not known. No much larger clonotype is one base removed from it; base qualities were not supplied. This same CDR3 is encoded by further DNA sequences in the sample.

The chain uses TRBV9 and TRBJ2-1, with no reliable assignment of the D segment. This receptor was obtained from a man aged 18 to 35 in good health. Some clones in this sample may be carry-over from other donors' samples. Material for sequencing was naive CD4+ T cells from PBMCs. The intended sense of this specimen's cell subset or site label: CD45RA+ positively selected. The CDR3 sequence is CASSVDHNEQFF. The sequenced DNA: TGTGCCAGCAGCGTAGACCACAATGAGCAGTTCTTC.